This T cell receptor beta chain was recorded in a study of CD8+ T cells in alopecia areata. The CDR3 extends over 13 amino acids. CDR1 is SGDLS, CDR2 YYNGEE, per germline. The junction had 6 bases not matched to a gene; V was cut back by 4 bases and J by 6 bases. Once RNA had been extracted, it was reverse transcribed into cDNA to act as the sequencing template. Here immunoSEQ multiplex PCR was the method, and the copy in TCRdb shows in-frame clones only, minus some. The table includes some 200,000 clones, roughly three fifths detected once. Remarks on this clone: Its antigen is not identified.

Both CD4+ and CD8+ T cells were separated by sorting PBMCs. Notes on the study in general: Besides other cells, scalp samples also yield sequences of resident alphabeta T cells from normal skin. In lesional scalp, particularly from alopecia totalis/universalis, clonality was higher than in normal scalp. Unlike in mice, where it was clearer, TCR sharing across patients was less clear, possibly HLA-related.

The specimen sequenced was CD8+ T cells sorted from blood. The gene calls are TRBV9 and TRBJ1-1; 7 bases line up with TRBD1. This TCR was recovered from a human donor in good health. The CDR3 region is CASSSRGAAEAFF. Written as DNA, the CDR3 is TGTGCCAGCAGCAGCAGGGGGGCCGCTGAAGCTTTCTTT.